This T cell receptor beta chain came from a study of T cell responses to AZD1222 COVID-19 vaccine. Whole-study results and caveats: No repertoire was sampled before or during the peak T cell response, only after it. There were mostly white British donors and more females than males, and clonal diversity was possibly underestimated.

This clone was detected only a few times. Its antigen remains unknown. The protocol was immunoSEQ multiplex PCR, while the TCRdb copy is restricted to in-frame clones and leaves out a portion. The repertoire holds around 100,000 clones, with just under 95% as singletons. The sequence was obtained from an adult in good health. Material: peripheral blood, obtained on day 0 of AZD1222 vaccination.

Here the CDR3 DNA reads TGTGCCAGCAGTGAGCGGGACAGGTCGGGGCAGTACTTC. Translated: CASSERDRSGQYF. This rearrangement joins TRBV6-1 to TRBJ2-7; 8 bases align to TRBD1. V trimming: 3 bases; J trimming: 9 bases; junction bases outside the gene matches: 7. CDR1 is MNHNS, CDR2 SASEGT, per germline. The CDR3 extends over 13 amino acids.